This TCR beta chain was sequenced for a study of blood T cells in healthy people across ages. Study-wide results and limits: Both naive CD4+ cell counts and diversity were greater in long-lived donors than in aged donors.

The study drew donors from healthy Caucasian individuals in Russia aged roughly 6 to 90. Alongside a J-beta primer mix, a sample-barcoded 5' primer served in a second PCR lasting roughly 6 to 12 cycles. A template-switch adaptor containing 12 random nucleotides labeled each cDNA molecule. Sequencing recovered at least 2.5 million CDR3-containing paired-end reads from each sample. MiXCR was run by TCRdb on the 5' RACE reads, yielding one entry per CDR3 protein. The data show roughly 1 million distinct CDR3 sequences, roughly 24% seen once. Of note for this clonotype: Its antigen is undetermined.

This same sample was also taken into another study, of T cells of mothers and their children.

The sample consisted of blood. The receptor comes from a girl aged 2 to 9 in good health.

The DNA for the CDR3 is TGTGCCAGCAGCTTAGGACCCGGGGGCAGGACCTACGAGCAGTACTTC. This gives the protein CASSLGPGGRTYEQYF. The rearrangement uses TRBV11-2 and TRBJ2-7; either TRBD1 or TRBD2 may fit D (6 bases each). Germline CDR1 SGHAT, CDR2 FQNNGV. The CDR3 is 16 amino acids. V was trimmed by 1 base and J by 2 bases, leaving 15 bases between them.